This T cell receptor (beta chain) was captured in a study of cytomegalovirus exposure and HLA in healthy donors. On the study more broadly: It was reported in a later analysis that the approximately 120 validation repertoires used the same platform as the 550 to 850 first-cohort repertoires. Study findings and constraints: It was reported that the classifier diagnosed cytomegalovirus status with high specificity and sensitivity in both the original and validation cohorts. Most sequenced TCRs were rare (though some public TCRs occurred in many donors). Researchers catalogued approximately 170 TCR beta chains as cytomegalovirus-associated.

This table comes from immunoSEQ multiplex PCR, and its TCRdb copy is limited to in-frame clones, with some not included. The data hold approximately 270,000 clones, with about 86% observed a single time. In germline, CDR1 is MNHNY, CDR2 SVGAGI (reference sequence). V was cut by 5 bases and J by 2 bases, with 10 bases left in between. CDR3 length: 13 amino acids. Notes on this clone: Its antigen is not known.

The clonotype comes from a woman under 30 in good health and CMV-seronegative. The V call is TRBV6-6, the J call TRBJ2-7; D unclear. Sequencing was performed on PBMCs. The CDR3 is CASSHAPTYEQYF. In DNA form, the CDR3 reads TGTGCCAGCAGTCACGCGCCAACCTACGAGCAGTACTTC.